This T cell receptor (beta chain) was retrieved from a study of CD4 and CD8 cells across lung adenocarcinoma regions. Donors had localized lung adenocarcinoma, a non-small cell lung cancer. Each CDR3 protein gets one entry after TCRdb re-called the PCR reads with MiXCR. The repertoire holds approximately 3,800 distinct CDR3 sequences, with around 69% as singletons. The source is a male donor with lung adenocarcinoma. The CD4 and CD8 labels of this study may be unreliable. The sequencing input was CD4+ T cells from the margin of a lung tumor.

The CDR3 protein is CASLQTGVNYNEQFF. The CDR3 DNA follows: TGTGCCAGCCTTCAGACAGGGGTAAACTACAATGAGCAGTTCTTC. The J gene is TRBJ2-1, the V gene TRBV6-1; 8 nucleotides agree with TRBD1. CDR1 and CDR2 (germline): MNHNS, SASEGT. The CDR3 totals 15 residues. The junction had 9 bases not matched to a gene; V was cut back by 8 bases and J by 3 bases.